This section outlines one T cell receptor (beta chain) sequence together with its context. The data were taken from a study of shared clonotypes between healthy human individuals. Method: immunoSEQ multiplex PCR; TCRdb's copy keeps in-frame clones and lacks some. Of over a million clones in the sample, roughly 96% were seen once. Caucasian adults residing in Nashville, Tennessee made up all the donors. CD4+ cell separation produced CD45RA+ naive and CD45RA-negative memory subsets. This CDR3 has 14 amino acids. Germline CDR1 and CDR2: ENHRY and SYGVKD. V gave up 4 bases and J gave up 0 bases, with 9 bases separating them.

This clonotype was obtained from a young man in good health. The J gene is TRBJ1-1, the V gene TRBV10-3, with TRBD1 as a possible D gene (5 bases). Material: naive CD4+ T cells sorted from blood. Subset: CD45RA+ positively selected. In DNA form, the CDR3 reads TGTGCCATCAGTGGAGGGGCTCTGAACACTGAAGCTTTCTTT. Translation gives CAISGGALNTEAFF.